The entry below describes one T cell receptor beta chain. Its cognate antigen is unknown. Produced via immunoSEQ multiplex PCR; TCRdb's table is partial and in-frame only. The data hold 75,000 to 100,000 clones, with around 90% observed a single time. This entry is derived from a study of graft-versus-host responses after intestinal transplantation. CDR3 length equals 12 residues. The V and J ends lost 3 bases and 4 bases respectively, with 5 bases between them. CDR1 is KGHSH and CDR2 is LQKENI in the germline V gene. The source was unstimulated CD4+ T cells sorted from spleen or lymph node cells, collected before intestinal transplant. The gene calls are TRBV18 and TRBJ2-3; the D is unclear. The sequence was collected from a human donor who received an intestinal transplant. The CDR3 protein is CASSPIADTQYF. CDR3 nucleotides: TGTGCCAGCTCACCGATAGCAGATACGCAGTATTTT.